Listed below are T cell receptor beta chains from one sample, sequenced in a study of naive and memory T cell subsets. Each CDR3 protein is one row after TCRdb ran MiXCR on the UMI-ligation and nested PCR reads. The table lists roughly 83,000 distinct CDR3 sequences, approximately 10% of them singletons, with 0.13% in the top ten. The sequencing input was naive CD4+ T cells from blood. The receptors were gathered from a human donor in good health. CDR3s include the opening cysteine and the closing phenylalanine or tryptophan. The D gene is left open where the match is weak. Clone size is not always given. Where it is, it says once, few, many or a class for expanded clones.

V	size	D	J	CDR3	DNA
TRBV20-1	few	.	TRBJ2-7	CSASPGRPGALPLYEQYF	TGCAGTGCTAGCCCGGGGCGCCCAGGGGCTCTACCCCTCTACGAGCAGTACTTC
TRBV6-5	.	.	TRBJ1-1	CASSQGREAFF	TGTGCCAGCAGTCAGGGGCGTGAAGCTTTCTTT
TRBV9	.	TRBD2	TRBJ2-2	CASSVTSGLNTGELFF	TGTGCCAGCAGCGTAACTAGCGGGCTGAACACCGGGGAGCTGTTTTTT
TRBV29-1	.	.	TRBJ2-3	CSVERRVMGFTDTQYF	TGCAGCGTTGAAAGGAGGGTTATGGGGTTTACAGATACGCAGTATTTT
TRBV29-1	few	.	TRBJ2-5	CSLTEGGETQYF	TGCAGCTTAACGGAGGGCGGGGAGACCCAGTACTTC
TRBV7-2	few	.	TRBJ1-1	CASSLSSGTNTEAFF	TGTGCCAGCAGCTTAAGTTCAGGGACTAACACTGAAGCTTTCTTT
TRBV2	few	.	TRBJ2-6	CASRTGANVLTF	TGTGCCAGCAGGACTGGGGCCAACGTCCTGACTTTC
TRBV3-1	.	.	TRBJ1-2	CASSHLSTFYGYTF	TGTGCCAGCAGCCATTTAAGTACTTTCTATGGCTACACCTTC
TRBV19	many	.	TRBJ2-5	CASSGAGFETQYF	TGTGCCAGTAGTGGGGCAGGGTTCGAGACCCAGTACTTC
TRBV30	.	.	TRBJ2-7	CAWRATGFGNYEQYF	TGTGCCTGGAGAGCTACGGGATTCGGGAATTACGAGCAGTACTTC
TRBV7-3	few	TRBD1	TRBJ2-3	CASSRKTGRGTDTQYF	TGTGCCAGCAGCCGAAAGACAGGGCGAGGGACAGATACGCAGTATTTT
TRBV3-1	few	TRBD2	TRBJ2-2	CASSQPRLAQNTGELFF	TGTGCCAGCAGCCAACCCCGACTAGCCCAGAACACCGGGGAGCTGTTTTTT
TRBV6-5	few	.	TRBJ2-5	CASSYPARVRETQYF	TGTGCCAGCAGTTACCCCGCCAGGGTCCGAGAGACCCAGTACTTC
TRBV4-2	.	TRBD2	TRBJ2-1	CASSQRLVLAENEQFF	TGTGCCAGCAGCCAACGGTTGGTACTAGCGGAGAATGAGCAGTTCTTC
TRBV6-2/TRBV6-3	.	TRBD1	TRBJ2-2	CASSWDRPTGELFF	TGTGCCAGCAGTTGGGACAGGCCAACCGGGGAGCTGTTTTTT
TRBV12-3/TRBV12-4	few	TRBD2	TRBJ2-3	CASSLAGSGGGDTQYF	TGTGCCAGCAGTTTAGCGGGTAGCGGGGGAGGGGATACGCAGTATTTT
TRBV7-2	.	TRBD1	TRBJ1-1	CASSLANRGGEAFF	TGTGCCAGCAGCTTAGCCAACAGGGGCGGTGAAGCTTTCTTT
TRBV29-1	.	.	TRBJ1-2	CSVEDWTTNYGYTF	TGCAGCGTTGAAGATTGGACAACTAACTATGGCTACACCTTC
TRBV6-5	once	TRBD1	TRBJ1-2	CASSGTGSNYGYAF	TGTGCCAGCAGCGGGACAGGGAGTAACTATGGCTACGCCTTC
TRBV20-1	.	.	TRBJ2-5	CSARRGPAETQYF	TGCAGTGCTAGGAGGGGACCAGCAGAGACCCAGTACTTC
TRBV7-6	.	.	TRBJ2-7	CASSSQGDEQYF	TGTGCCAGCAGCTCCCAGGGTGACGAGCAGTACTTC
TRBV6-1	.	TRBD1	TRBJ2-1	CASSGPGTGLYNEQFF	TGTGCCAGCAGTGGTCCCGGGACAGGCCTGTACAATGAGCAGTTCTTC
TRBV7-9	few	.	TRBJ1-1	CASMWLMNTEAFF	TGTGCCAGTATGTGGCTTATGAACACTGAAGCTTTCTTT
TRBV28	.	TRBD2	TRBJ2-7	CASTSGLAGGNSYEQYF	TGTGCCAGCACCTCGGGACTAGCGGGAGGGAACTCCTACGAGCAGTACTTC
TRBV6-2/TRBV6-3	.	.	TRBJ2-3	CASRPVPGAVDTQYF	TGTGCCAGCAGACCAGTGCCAGGGGCGGTGGATACGCAGTATTTT
TRBV18	.	.	TRBJ1-1	CASSPQGGGTEAFF	TGTGCCAGCTCACCACAGGGTGGGGGCACTGAAGCTTTCTTT
TRBV6-5	few	TRBD1	TRBJ1-1	CASSRDRVLSEAFF	TGTGCCAGCAGCAGGGACAGGGTGTTGAGTGAAGCTTTCTTT
TRBV6-2/TRBV6-3	many	.	TRBJ2-4	CASSYAGIAKNIQYF	TGTGCCAGCAGTTACGCGGGGATAGCCAAAAACATTCAGTACTTC
TRBV20-1	few	.	TRBJ2-1	CSANRGPYNEQFF	TGCAGTGCTAACCGAGGGCCTTACAATGAGCAGTTCTTC
TRBV12-5	few	.	TRBJ2-7	CASGPRSEQYF	TGTGCTAGTGGCCCCAGATCCGAGCAGTACTTC
TRBV12-3/TRBV12-4	.	TRBD2	TRBJ2-2	CASSRTSGLGETGELFF	TGTGCCAGCAGTCGCACTAGCGGGCTTGGGGAGACCGGGGAGCTGTTTTTT
TRBV4-3	few	.	TRBJ1-5	CASSQGLGAGRSVQPQHF	TGCGCCAGCAGCCAAGGACTGGGGGCAGGGCGGTCCGTTCAGCCCCAGCATTTT
TRBV14	many	.	TRBJ2-1	CASSQGRGRPVDEQFF	TGTGCCAGCAGCCAAGGTAGGGGCAGACCCGTGGATGAGCAGTTCTTC
TRBV6-2/TRBV6-3	.	TRBD2	TRBJ2-1	CASNLAVTYNEQFF	TGTGCCAGCAACCTAGCGGTAACGTACAATGAGCAGTTCTTC
TRBV2	.	TRBD1	TRBJ1-1	CASRVTGGVTEAFF	TGTGCCAGCAGGGTGACAGGGGGCGTCACTGAAGCTTTCTTT
TRBV14	few	.	TRBJ1-2	CASTTDDGQLTNYGYTF	TGTGCCAGCACTACCGATGATGGACAGCTAACTAACTATGGCTACACCTTC
TRBV24-1	.	TRBD1	TRBJ2-1	CATSDSGQGPWNEQFF	TGTGCCACCAGTGATTCGGGACAGGGGCCATGGAATGAGCAGTTCTTC
TRBV7-2	.	.	TRBJ1-5	CASSLQMASGLKPQHF	TGTGCCAGCAGCTTACAAATGGCGTCAGGCCTTAAGCCCCAGCATTTT
TRBV18	few	TRBD1	TRBJ1-5	CASSESRTGGGQPQHF	TGTGCCAGCTCAGAGTCCCGAACAGGGGGCGGTCAGCCCCAGCATTTT
TRBV28	many	.	TRBJ1-2	CASSSRINRANYGYTF	TGTGCCAGCAGCTCCAGGATAAATCGGGCTAACTATGGCTACACCTTC
TRBV2	many	.	TRBJ1-1	CASSGQTERTEAFF	TGTGCCAGCAGTGGACAGACCGAACGGACTGAAGCTTTCTTT
TRBV5-5	few	.	TRBJ2-5	CASKLAGAGETQYF	TGTGCCAGCAAGCTTGCGGGGGCGGGCGAGACCCAGTACTTC
TRBV18	.	.	TRBJ1-1	CASSTYGTAFF	TGTGCCAGCTCAACCTACGGAACGGCTTTCTTT
TRBV20-1	.	TRBD2	TRBJ2-5	CSAYTGTSYGTQYF	TGCAGTGCTTATACCGGGACTAGTTACGGGACCCAGTACTTC
TRBV9	few	.	TRBJ2-5	CASSGEKGILQETQYF	TGTGCCAGCAGCGGGGAAAAAGGGATTCTTCAAGAGACCCAGTACTTC
TRBV20-1	.	.	TRBJ1-6	CSAITGSYNSPLHF	TGCAGTGCCATAACAGGGTCCTATAATTCACCCCTCCACTTT
TRBV25-1	many	.	TRBJ2-1	CASSEWGEQFF	TGTGCCAGCAGTGAGTGGGGTGAGCAGTTCTTC
TRBV2	few	.	TRBJ2-7	CASSAGSTYEQYF	TGTGCCAGCAGCGCCGGGAGTACCTACGAGCAGTACTTC
TRBV4-3	.	TRBD1	TRBJ1-2	CASSHTDRFLYGYTF	TGCGCCAGCAGCCACACGGACAGGTTTCTTTATGGCTACACCTTC
TRBV25-1	few	TRBD1	TRBJ2-1	CASIQSGTGPKGQFF	TGTGCCAGCATTCAATCAGGGACAGGTCCAAAAGGGCAGTTCTTC
TRBV18	few	TRBD1	TRBJ2-3	CASSEMGQGADTQYF	TGTGCCAGCTCAGAGATGGGACAGGGCGCAGATACGCAGTATTTT
TRBV24-1	.	.	TRBJ2-5	CATSDGTGRETQYF	TGTGCCACCAGTGACGGGACGGGAAGGGAGACCCAGTACTTC
TRBV7-2	many	.	TRBJ2-5	CASSKQAGTPEETQYF	TGTGCCAGCAGCAAACAAGCCGGGACACCAGAAGAGACCCAGTACTTC
TRBV6-2/TRBV6-3	.	.	TRBJ2-3	CASKGVLRARLPDTQYF	TGTGCCAGCAAAGGGGTTCTCAGGGCCCGTTTGCCAGATACGCAGTATTTT